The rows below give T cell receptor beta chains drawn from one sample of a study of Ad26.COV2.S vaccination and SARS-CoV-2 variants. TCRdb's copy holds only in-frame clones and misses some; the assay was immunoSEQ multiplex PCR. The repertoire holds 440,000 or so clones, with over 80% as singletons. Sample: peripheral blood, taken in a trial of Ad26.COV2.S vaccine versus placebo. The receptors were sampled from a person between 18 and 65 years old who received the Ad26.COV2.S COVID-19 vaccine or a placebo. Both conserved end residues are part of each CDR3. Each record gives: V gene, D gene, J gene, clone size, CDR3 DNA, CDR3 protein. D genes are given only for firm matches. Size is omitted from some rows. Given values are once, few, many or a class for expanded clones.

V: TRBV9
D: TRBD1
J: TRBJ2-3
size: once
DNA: TGTGCCAGCAGCGGACGGACAGGGCAAGATACGCAGTATTTT
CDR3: CASSGRTGQDTQYF

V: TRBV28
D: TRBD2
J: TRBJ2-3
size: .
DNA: TGTGCCACCACCGACGGGAGGGGGACGGATACGCAGTATTTT
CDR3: CATTDGRGTDTQYF

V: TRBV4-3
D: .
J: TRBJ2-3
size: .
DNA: TGCGCCAGCAGCCCCACTTACGCGAGCGGAGGAGATACGCAGTATTTT
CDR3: CASSPTYASGGDTQYF

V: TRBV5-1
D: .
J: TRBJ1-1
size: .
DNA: TGCGCCAGCAGTCAGGGACCAGCTGAAGCTTTCTTT
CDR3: CASSQGPAEAFF

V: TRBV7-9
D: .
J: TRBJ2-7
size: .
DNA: TGTGCCAGCAGCTTGCCGGGTTCCACCTACGAGCAGTACTTC
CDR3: CASSLPGSTYEQYF

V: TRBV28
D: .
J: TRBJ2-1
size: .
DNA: TGTGCCAGCAGTTTCAGGGGGGGCTACAATGAGCAGTTCTTC
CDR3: CASSFRGGYNEQFF

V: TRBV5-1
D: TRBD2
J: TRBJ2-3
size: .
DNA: TGCGCCAGCAGCTTGGCCCCCGGACTAGCGGGGACCACAGATACGCAGTATTTT
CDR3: CASSLAPGLAGTTDTQYF

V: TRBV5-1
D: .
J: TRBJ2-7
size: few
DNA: TGCGCCAGCAGCTTGGGAGGGACATCAAGCTCCTACGAGCAGTACTTC
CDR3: CASSLGGTSSSYEQYF

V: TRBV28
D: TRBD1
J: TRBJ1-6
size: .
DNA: TGTGCCAGCAGTCCAGTGACAGGGAGCTCCTATAATTCACCCCTCCACTTT
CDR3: CASSPVTGSSYNSPLHF

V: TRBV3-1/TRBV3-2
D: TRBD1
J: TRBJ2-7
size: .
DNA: TGTGCCAGCAGCCAAGTTGTGGAGACAGGGGCCGGCTACGAGCAGTACTTC
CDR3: CASSQVVETGAGYEQYF

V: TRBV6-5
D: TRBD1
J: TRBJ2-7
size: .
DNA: TGTGCCAGCAGTTCGCCGGGACAGGCGGTCTACGAGCAGTACTTC
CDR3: CASSSPGQAVYEQYF

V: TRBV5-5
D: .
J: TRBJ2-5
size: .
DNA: TGTGCCAGCAGCCCCGAGTGGTTGGTGGAGACCCAGTACTTC
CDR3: CASSPEWLVETQYF

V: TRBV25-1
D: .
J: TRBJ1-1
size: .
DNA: TGTGCCAGCAATGGGCGGGGGAAGAACACTGAAGCTTTCTTT
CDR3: CASNGRGKNTEAFF

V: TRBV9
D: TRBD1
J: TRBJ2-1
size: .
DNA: TGTGCCAGCAGCTCCAGGGGGCCCTACAATGAGCAGTTCTTC
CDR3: CASSSRGPYNEQFF

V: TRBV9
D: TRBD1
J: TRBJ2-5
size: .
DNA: TGTGCCAGCAGCCCGCGGACAGGGGGCTGGGAGACCCAGTACTTC
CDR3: CASSPRTGGWETQYF

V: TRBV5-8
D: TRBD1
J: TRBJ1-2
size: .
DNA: TGTGCCAGCAGGCAGGACAGGGTTCACTATGGCTACACCTTC
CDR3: CASRQDRVHYGYTF

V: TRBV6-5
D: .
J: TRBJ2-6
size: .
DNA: TGTGCCAGCAGCCTTAGCGGAGCGGGGGCCAACGTCCTGACTTTC
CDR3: CASSLSGAGANVLTF

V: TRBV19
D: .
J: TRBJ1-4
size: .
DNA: TGTGCCAGTAGCCCCCGGACCGGAGGTGAAAAACTGTTTTTT
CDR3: CASSPRTGGEKLFF

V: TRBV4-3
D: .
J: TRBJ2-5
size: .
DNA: TGCGCCAGCAGCCAGGGTCGCAATAGGGAAGAGACCCAGTACTTC
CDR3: CASSQGRNREETQYF

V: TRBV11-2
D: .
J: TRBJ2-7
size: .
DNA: TGTGCCAGCAGCCATAATGTATACGAGCAGTACTTC
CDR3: CASSHNVYEQYF

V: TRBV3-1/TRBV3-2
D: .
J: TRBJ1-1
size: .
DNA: TGTGCCAGCAGCCAAGTACGGGGACGAACTGAAGCTTTCTTT
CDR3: CASSQVRGRTEAFF

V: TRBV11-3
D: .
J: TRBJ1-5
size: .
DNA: TGTGCCAGCAGCTTAGAGTGGGGTGCGGGGTTCGATACGACAAGCAATCAGCCCCAGCATTTT
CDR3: CASSLEWGAGFDTTSNQPQHF